What follows are 9 T cell receptor beta chains derived from one specimen sequenced in a study of blood T cell repertoires in COVID-19. Profiled with immunoSEQ multiplex PCR; TCRdb holds only in-frame clones, not every one. The table records approximately 350,000 clones, roughly 84% of them present only once. Sequencing was carried out using PBMCs or T cells enriched from blood (not recorded which). Source of these receptors: a woman under 40 who had recovered from COVID-19.

The chain carries TRBV24-1 and TRBJ2-1, with 11 bases that match TRBD1. Trimming at V came to 3 bases and at J to 7 bases, leaving 4 bases not matched to a gene. Germline values: CDR1 KGHDR, CDR2 SFDVKD. This CDR3 contains 15 residues. CDR3 in DNA: TGTGCCACCAGTGATCGGGACAGGGGGGTAAATGAGCAGTTCTTC. Protein sequence: CATSDRDRGVNEQFF.

Written as DNA, the CDR3 is TGTGCCAGCGAGAGCGGAAGCGACGAGCAGTACTTC. This encodes CASESGSDEQYF. This rearrangement joins TRBV28 to TRBJ2-7, with a tentative D call TRBD2 (5 bases). The CDR3 has 12 amino acids. Trimming took 8 bases from V and 5 from J, leaving 13 bases between them. CDR1 is MDHEN and CDR2 is SYDVKM in the germline V gene.

The V and J genes are TRBV2 and TRBJ1-3; 8 positions agree with TRBD1. There are 15 residues in the CDR3. Germline loops: CDR1 SNHLY, CDR2 FYNNEI. J lost 4 bases, V lost 5 bases, and 7 bases had no gene match. The CDR3 protein is CASSIVGQGGNTIYF. For the CDR3, the DNA is TGTGCCAGCAGTATCGTCGGACAGGGAGGAAACACCATATATTTT.

The chain links TRBV4-1 to TRBJ1-2, with TRBD1 matching over 8 bases. The germline CDR1 and CDR2 sequences are MGHRA and YSYEKL. Germline trimming cut 1 base from V and 11 bases from J; bases unmatched to any gene: 12. This CDR3 spans 15 amino acids. This chain's CDR3 is CASSQARGQGAFYTF. As DNA, the CDR3 is TGCGCCAGCAGCCAAGCGCGAGGGCAGGGGGCCTTTTACACCTTC.

The chain is built from TRBV7-3 and TRBJ2-1, with D unclear. V lost 2 bases, J lost 0 bases, and 8 bases lay in between. The germline V gene encodes CDR1 SGHTA and CDR2 FQGTGA. This CDR3 contains 15 residues. The CDR3 loop is CASSLGMSSYNEQFF. CDR3 in DNA: TGTGCCAGCAGCTTAGGTATGAGCTCCTACAATGAGCAGTTCTTC.

The chain is built from TRBV4-2 and TRBJ2-1; the match to TRBD2 covers 12 bases. Germline CDR1 reads LGHNA; CDR2 reads YNFKEQ. The CDR3 has 17 amino acids. J was trimmed by 5 bases and V by 1 base; bases with no gene match: 6. CDR3 DNA sequence: TGTGCCAGCAGCCAAGGGGCTAGCGGGGGGGCAAACAATGAGCAGTTCTTC. Translation gives CASSQGASGGANNEQFF.

The V call is TRBV19, the J call TRBJ2-6; 8 positions agree with TRBD1. Germline CDR1 and CDR2: LNHDA and SQIVND (reference sequence). The CDR3 spans 16 residues. J lost 2 bases, V lost 4 bases, and 4 bases had no gene match. CDR3: CASSRATGAGANVLTF. As DNA, the CDR3 is TGTGCCAGTAGTAGGGCGACAGGGGCTGGGGCCAACGTCCTGACTTTC.

The chain has TRBV6-1 and TRBJ2-7, with 8 bases fitting TRBD2. CDR1 is MNHNS and CDR2 is SASEGT in the germline V gene. The length of the CDR3 is 15 residues. After removal of 2 bases from V and 7 bases from J, the junction contained 10 bases not matched to a gene. CDR3: CASSEYQAGVGEQYF. The CDR3, as DNA: TGTGCCAGCAGTGAATATCAAGCGGGAGTGGGGGAGCAGTACTTC.

The chain recombines TRBV4-1 with TRBJ1-6, with TRBD1 identical over 8 bases. The trim removed 1 base at V and 7 bases at J, leaving 9 bases unmatched. Per the germline V gene, CDR1 is MGHRA and CDR2 is YSYEKL. CDR3 length: 17 residues. The DNA for the CDR3 is TGCGCCAGCAGCCAAGGGGAGGCCAGGGGGCGGAATTCACCCCTCCACTTT. It specifies CASSQGEARGRNSPLHF.